This TCR beta chain was recovered during a study of cytomegalovirus exposure and HLA in healthy donors. The germline V gene encodes CDR1 ENHRY and CDR2 SYGVKD. The CDR3 has 16 residues. V trimming: 6 bases; J trimming: 7 bases; junction bases outside the gene matches: 8. Details on this clone: The antigen is undetermined.

General study findings and limits: Owing to their indistinguishability, certain V segments, notably TRBV6-2 and TRBV6-3, were excluded. Reports described diagnosis of cytomegalovirus status by the classifier as highly specific and sensitive. Evidence from a later analysis indicated that most CMV-associated TCR beta chains looked HLA-restricted. Later analysis identified a missense DCLRE1C variant that was linked to TCR beta V- and J-gene trimming.

It was with 60 Vbeta and 13 Jbeta primers that the PCR ran. TCRdb's copy holds only in-frame clones and misses some; the assay was immunoSEQ multiplex PCR. The data contain some 170,000 clones, around 75% of them seen just once; the ten biggest clones take up roughly 3%. Source material: PBMCs. This clonotype originated in a female donor in good health and CMV-seronegative. The V call is TRBV10-3, the J call TRBJ2-2; 13 nucleotides align to TRBD2. The DNA of the CDR3 is TGTGCCATCAGGGAGGGGACTAGCGGGAATGACGGGGAGCTGTTTTTT. Its protein product is CAIREGTSGNDGELFF.